This T cell receptor (beta chain) appears in the sequencing data of a study of early T cells in non-severe SARS-CoV-2 infection. Across the whole study: Sequencing targeted bulk RNA from unsorted whole blood, leaving chains unpaired.

CDR3 size: 13 residues. In germline, CDR1 is SGHTA, CDR2 FQGTGA. V lost 8 bases and J lost 4, with 11 bases in between. Separate cDNA molecules each had unique molecular identifiers attached to them. Each CDR3 protein gets one entry after TCRdb re-called the 5' RACE reads with MiXCR. The sample lists approximately 84,000 distinct CDR3 sequences, under 15% seen once, with around 6% in the top ten. J is TRBJ2-2 and V is TRBV7-3, with D possibly matching TRBD1 (5 bases). Sequencing used whole blood. The receptor was derived from an adult who was a healthcare worker with PCR-confirmed SARS-CoV-2 infection or an uninfected control (not recorded which). CDR3 loop: CASSKGRTGELFF. CDR3 sequence (DNA): TGTGCCAGCTCAAAGGGGCGCACCGGGGAGCTGTTTTTT.